This note documents a single TCR beta chain sequence. Its antigen is as yet unknown. The data belong to a study of cytomegalovirus exposure and HLA in healthy donors. On the study more broadly: The Caucasian-associated ancestry cluster held over 80% of 398 genotyped donors.

The PCR had 60 Vbeta and 13 Jbeta primers. Clones were read by immunoSEQ multiplex PCR, and TCRdb kept only the in-frame ones, dropping some. The sample has under 250,000 clones. Regarding donors, all were healthy bone marrow donors. General study results and limits: It was approximately 160 TCR beta chains that were listed as cytomegalovirus-associated.

Trimming took off 0 bases at V and 2 bases at J, with 8 bases between the two ends. The germline V gene encodes CDR1 SGHRS and CDR2 YFSETQ. This CDR3 comprises 14 residues. The TCR sequence derives from a girl aged 2-10 years in good health and CMV-seropositive. The V call is TRBV5-1, the J call TRBJ2-5; D perhaps matches TRBD1 (5 bases). The sequenced sample consisted of PBMCs. Written as DNA, the CDR3 is TGCGCCAGCAGCTTGGGTCGGACACAAGAGACCCAGTACTTC. Protein product: CASSLGRTQETQYF. Complete variable domain (other parts from reference TRBV5-1 and TRBJ2-5): KAGVTQTPRYLIKTRGQQVTLSCSPISGHRSVSWYQQTPGQGLQFLFEYFSETQRNKGNFPGRFSGRQFSNSRSEMNVSTLELGDSALYLCASSLGRTQETQYFGPGTRLLVL.